Listed here are 31 T cell receptor beta chains from one sample, sequenced in a study of blood T cells in healthy people across ages. Primed by a sample-barcoded 5' primer and a J-beta primer mix, a second PCR proceeded for about 6 to 11 cycles. TCRdb passed the 5' RACE reads through MiXCR, listing each CDR3 protein once. The repertoire consists of around 1,900,000 distinct CDR3 sequences, with approximately 39% occurring once and the leading ten covering more than 20%. Specimen: blood. Receptors were obtained from a human donor in good health.

This clonotype was observed a few times. The chain combines TRBV7-2 with TRBJ1-2; 8 bases match TRBD1. The CDR3 is made up of 14 amino acids. Germline lookup yields CDR1 SGHTA and CDR2 FQGNSA. With 5 bases clipped from V and 8 bases from J, the junction kept 10 bases outside the gene matches. The CDR3 loop is CASSLNQGARGYTF. The DNA of the CDR3 is TGTGCCAGCAGCCTCAATCAGGGGGCGAGGGGCTACACCTTC.

Turning to this clonotype: This may come from a read error, since a much larger clone is one base off. The rearrangement links TRBV5-5 to TRBJ2-1, with 7 bases identical to TRBD1. The CDR3 is 14 amino acids. Unmatched junction bases numbered 6, after V lost 4 bases and J lost 5 bases. The germline gives CDR1 SGHKS, CDR2 YYEKEE (reference sequence). This CDR3 reads CASSPGQSNNEQFF. CDR3 DNA: TGTGCCAGCAGCCCGGGACAGTCCAACAATGAGCAGTTCTTC.

This clonotype was observed a few times. The chain couples TRBV20-1 to TRBJ2-7; either TRBD1 or TRBD2 may fit D (5 bases each). The CDR3 totals 13 residues. V was cut by 5 bases and J by 5 bases, with 16 bases left in between. Germline CDR1 reads DFQATT; CDR2 reads SNEGSKA (reference sequence). The CDR3 DNA reads TGCAGTGCTGGGGGAGTGGGCGGGCACGAGCAGTACTTC. It is translated as CSAGGVGGHEQYF.

This chain connects TRBV5-1 to TRBJ2-5, with 15 bases fitting TRBD2. Germline CDR1 SGHRS, CDR2 YFSETQ. Trimming took 3 bases from V and 0 from J; bases not matched to a gene: 6. This CDR3 contains 18 residues. CDR3 sequence (DNA): TGCGCCAGCAGCTCGGGACTAGCGGGGGGCAGTTACCAAGAGACCCAGTACTTC. This codes for CASSSGLAGGSYQETQYF.

CDR3 in DNA: TGTGCCAGCAGCAAAGCGGGGAGGCAGGGGGCAAACACTGAAGCTTTCTTT. This translates into CASSKAGRQGANTEAFF. The chain recombines TRBV21-1 with TRBJ1-1; TRBD1, the table's D call, lacks a check against the DNA. TRBV21-1 has pseudogene status. CDR3 length: 17 amino acids.

Note on this clonotype: Possible read error: a much larger clone is one base away. This chain uses TRBV20-1 with TRBJ1-1; D is uncertain. This CDR3 region has 13 residues. Germline V gene sequence: CDR1 DFQATT, CDR2 SNEGSKA (reference sequence). V lost 5 bases to trimming and J lost 2 bases, with 12 bases between them. The chain's CDR3 is CSAPEAANTEAFF. DNA for the CDR3: TGCAGTGCTCCGGAGGCAGCCAACACTGAAGCTTTCTTT.

Only a few counts were recorded for this clonotype. The chain joins TRBV12-3 or TRBV12-4 to TRBJ1-5; possibly TRBD1 for D (5 bases). The V and J ends lost 0 bases and 0 bases respectively, with 12 bases between them. CDR3 length: 17 residues. The CDR3, as DNA: TGTGCCAGCAGTTTAGCGCGGGGGGGATATAGCAATCAGCCCCAGCATTTT. Amino acid sequence: CASSLARGGYSNQPQHF.

J is TRBJ2-1 and V is TRBV29-1, with D possibly TRBD2 on 7 matching bases. V gave up 2 bases and J gave up 10 bases, with 21 bases separating them. This CDR3 contains 15 residues. Germline V lookup: CDR1 SQVTM, CDR2 ANQGSEA. The CDR3 region has the DNA TGCAGCGTTGAACACCTTATGGGGGGGCTCTACGAGCAGTTCTTC. Encoded protein: CSVEHLMGGLYEQFF.

V usage is TRBV20-1 and J usage is TRBJ1-1; no definite D call. From germline, CDR1 is DFQATT and CDR2 SNEGSKA (reference sequence). Trimming left V 1 base short and J 9 bases short, with 21 bases between. The CDR3 runs 15 residues. The CDR3 region has the DNA TGCAGTGCTAGAGTTGAAAAGACGATGAGCGAGAAAGCTTTCTTT. This gives the protein CSARVEKTMSEKAFF.

The rearrangement uses TRBV7-2 and TRBJ2-5; D tentatively fits TRBD1 or TRBD2 (5 bases each). This CDR3 comprises 14 residues. Trimming took 1 base from V and 4 from J, leaving 10 bases between them. Germline values: CDR1 SGHTA, CDR2 FQGNSA. CDR3 nucleotides: TGTGCCAGCAGCTTAGTTTCAGGGACAGAGACCCAGTACTTC. Protein product: CASSLVSGTETQYF.

The genes are TRBV5-1 and TRBJ2-1, with TRBD2 identical over 7 bases. Germline CDR1 SGHRS, CDR2 YFSETQ. The length of the CDR3 is 12 residues. The junction had 3 bases not matched to a gene; V was cut back by 4 bases and J by 8 bases. The CDR3 coding sequence is TGCGCCAGCAGCAAAACTAGCGATGAGCAGTTCTTC. It yields the protein CASSKTSDEQFF.

V gene TRBV5-8 combines with J gene TRBJ2-1; no reliable D call. Trimming removed 6 bases from V and 8 bases from J, with 15 bases in between. This CDR3 region has 13 residues. The germline gives CDR1 SGHTS, CDR2 YDEGEE. The CDR3 reads CASKSRIFDEQFF. CDR3 nucleotide sequence: TGTGCCAGCAAGAGCCGTATTTTTGATGAGCAGTTCTTC.

The CDR3 here is CASSLSQGTKKLFF. Written as DNA, the CDR3 is TGTGCCAGCAGTTTATCACAGGGTACTAAAAAACTGTTTTTT. The chain employs TRBV12-3 or TRBV12-4 and TRBJ1-4; a possible D gene is TRBD1 (6 bases). The V end was cut by 2 bases, the J end by 9 bases, with 13 bases between. CDR3 size: 14 residues.

The V call is TRBV29-1, the J call TRBJ2-1; 8 bases agree with TRBD1. Judging by the DNA end, TRBJ2-7 fits better; the J call may be wrong. This CDR3 is 15 amino acids long. CDR1 and CDR2 (germline): SQVTM, ANQGSEA. CDR3: CSVYIGQGSYNEQYF. The CDR3 DNA sequence: TGCAGCGTTTATATAGGACAGGGCTCCTACAATGAGCAGTACTTC.

This clonotype has just a few counts. The genes are TRBV4-2 and TRBJ1-2, with D unclear. Looked up from germline, CDR1 is LGHNA and CDR2 is YNFKEQ. The V and J ends lost 2 bases and 3 bases respectively, with 16 bases between them. This CDR3 contains 16 residues. DNA for the CDR3: TGTGCCAGCAGCCAAACCCCGGGGAGCGGGGACTATGGCTACACCTTC. It is translated as CASSQTPGSGDYGYTF.

This clonotype has more than one count but fewer than ten. The chain joins TRBV6-5 to TRBJ1-2; D is ambiguous. Germline V gene lookup returns CDR1 MNHEY and CDR2 SVGAGI. CDR3 length: 14 residues. Trimming removed 0 bases at V and 2 bases at J, with 7 bases between. This chain's CDR3 is CASSYSTQNYGYTF. As DNA, the CDR3 is TGTGCCAGCAGTTACTCAACCCAAAACTATGGCTACACCTTC.

The chain uses TRBV28 and TRBJ2-5, with 7 bases that match TRBD1. The DNA end favors TRBJ2-7, so the J call may be wrong. Germline lookup yields CDR1 MDHEN and CDR2 SYDVKM. The CDR3 runs to 13 residues. CDR3 sequence: CVSSLTGTHEQYF. The CDR3 bases are TGTGTCAGTAGCCTGACAGGGACCCACGAGCAGTACTTC.

This rearrangement joins TRBV5-1 to TRBJ2-3, with 9 nucleotides matching TRBD2. Unmatched junction bases numbered 7, after V lost 0 bases and J lost 5 bases. This CDR3 is built from 16 residues. CDR1 and CDR2 (germline): SGHRS, YFSETQ. Here the CDR3 reads CASSLDGRGGRDTQYF. The CDR3 DNA reads as TGCGCCAGCAGCTTGGATGGGCGGGGGGGCCGAGATACGCAGTATTTT. The variable domain in full, completed from reference TRBV5-1 and TRBJ2-3, reads KAGVTQTPRYLIKTRGQQVTLSCSPISGHRSVSWYQQTPGQGLQFLFEYFSETQRNKGNFPGRFSGRQFSNSRSEMNVSTLELGDSALYLCASSLDGRGGRDTQYFGPGTRLTVL.

This clonotype has only a few counts. The rearrangement uses TRBV6-5 and TRBJ2-1; TRBD1 agrees at 9 bases. The V gene's germline CDR1 is MNHEY and CDR2 SVGAGI. The CDR3 contains 19 residues. Trimming took 0 bases from V and 9 from J; bases not matched to a gene: 18. This chain's CDR3 is CASSYSSPPSGTGSPEQFF. DNA of the CDR3: TGTGCCAGCAGTTACTCGAGCCCCCCGAGTGGGACAGGGAGTCCTGAGCAGTTCTTC.

This clonotype was detected only a few times. This chain links TRBV6-1 with TRBJ2-1, with D perhaps TRBD1 or TRBD2 (6 bases each). The CDR3 loop spans 12 amino acids. Trimming took 10 bases from V and 10 from J, leaving 17 bases between them. Germline CDR1 reads MNHNS; CDR2 reads SASEGT. This CDR3 is CATTLGGDEQFF. CDR3 DNA sequence: TGTGCCACAACACTGGGGGGCGACGAGCAGTTCTTC.

J is TRBJ2-7 and V is TRBV20-1, with TRBD1 identical over 10 bases. CDR3 size: 18 residues. Germline values: CDR1 DFQATT, CDR2 SNEGSKA (reference sequence). The V and J ends lost 6 bases and 3 bases, in that order; junction bases with no gene match: 20. DNA of the CDR3: TGCAGTGCCACTAAAAGTCCGGGACAGGGGTCTGGGGGCTACGAGCAGTACTTC. Residues: CSATKSPGQGSGGYEQYF.

This clonotype was picked up a small number of times. This chain joins TRBV9 and TRBJ2-3, with D unclear. The CDR3 totals 14 residues. Germline CDR1 SGDLS, CDR2 YYNGEE. V lost 0 bases, J lost 3 bases, and 8 bases lay in between. In DNA, the CDR3 is TGTGCCAGCAGCGTAGTATTGAGTACAGATACGCAGTATTTT. Protein sequence: CASSVVLSTDTQYF.

This clonotype was observed a few times. The chain employs TRBV15 and TRBJ2-2; D unresolved. The CDR3 covers 17 residues. Trimming left V 0 bases short and J 1 base short, with 12 bases between. The germline CDR1 and CDR2 sequences are LNHNV and YYDKDF (reference sequence). The CDR3 reads CATSRDSGIENTGELFF. Written as DNA, the CDR3 is TGTGCCACCAGCAGAGACTCGGGCATAGAGAACACCGGGGAGCTGTTTTTT. Variable domain in full (rest from reference TRBV15 and TRBJ2-2): DAMVIQNPRYQVTQFGKPVTLSCSQTLNHNVMYWYQQKSSQAPKLLFHYYDKDFNNEADTPDNFQSRRPNTSFCFLDIRSPGLGDTAMYLCATSRDSGIENTGELFFGEGSRLTVL.

The chain links TRBV7-8 to TRBJ2-3; TRBD2 is a possible D gene (6 bases). V lost 1 base, J lost 4 bases, and 12 bases lay in between. CDR3 length: 15 amino acids. CDR1 and CDR2 from the germline V gene are SGHVS and FQNEAQ. CDR3 sequence (DNA): TGTGCCAGCAGCTTAGGCACGTGGGGGGCAGATACGCAGTATTTT. It is translated as CASSLGTWGADTQYF.

The rearrangement links TRBV3-1 to TRBJ2-4; D is possibly TRBD1 or TRBD2 (5 bases each). The tail of the sequence fits TRBJ2-7 better, so the J call may be wrong. The CDR3 is made up of 14 amino acids. Germline CDR1 is LGHDT and CDR2 is YNNKEL (reference sequence). CDR3 sequence: CASSQHEGPYEQYF. Written as DNA, the CDR3 is TGTGCCAGCAGCCAACACGAGGGACCCTACGAGCAGTACTTC.

The chain links TRBV7-2 to TRBJ2-1; 9 bases line up with TRBD1. The J call may be mistaken, given a closer DNA end match to TRBJ2-7. The V gene's germline CDR1 is SGHTA and CDR2 FQGNSA. The CDR3 loop spans 15 amino acids. The CDR3 DNA sequence: TGTGCCAGCAGCTTAAGTGGGACAGGGATGTACGAGCAGTACTTC. This sequence encodes CASSLSGTGMYEQYF.

This clonotype was detected only once. A junction boundary mismatches the germline segment, possibly from a read error. This sequence joins TRBV7-9 and TRBJ1-2, with D possibly being TRBD1 (5 bases). Germline V lookup: CDR1 SEHNR, CDR2 FQNEAQ (reference sequence). The length of the CDR3 is 16 residues. The CDR3: CANSPAAGNANYGYTF. CDR3 DNA sequence: TGTGCCAACAGCCCAGCGGCAGGGAATGCTAACTATGGCTACACCTTC.

This chain connects TRBV27 to TRBJ1-1; unclear D gene. This CDR3 region has 13 residues. Trimming removed 5 bases from V and 0 bases from J, with 7 bases in between. Germline loops: CDR1 MNHEY, CDR2 SMNVEV (reference sequence). The CDR3 DNA reads TGTGCCAGCAGTGTACAGCTGAACACTGAAGCTTTCTTT. This sequence encodes CASSVQLNTEAFF.

The chain carries TRBV5-1 and TRBJ1-2, with TRBD1 identical over 11 bases. The germline V gene has CDR1 SGHRS and CDR2 YFSETQ. V dropped 7 bases and J dropped 5; count of bases not matched to a gene: 10. The CDR3 covers 15 residues. The chain's CDR3 is CASSAGQGAEYGYTF. The CDR3 coding sequence is TGCGCCAGCTCCGCCGGACAGGGGGCTGAGTATGGCTACACCTTC.

This clonotype was seen a few times. The CDR3 sequence is CASSYLAGRTDTQYF. The CDR3, as DNA: TGTGCCAGCAGTTACCTAGCGGGACGCACAGATACGCAGTATTTT. The chain combines TRBV6-2 or TRBV6-3 with TRBJ2-3; 9 nucleotides line up with TRBD2. Per the germline V gene, CDR1 is MNHEY and CDR2 is SVGEGT. V dropped 2 bases and J dropped 1; count of bases not matched to a gene: 1. The CDR3 length is 15 residues.

The chain employs TRBV20-1 and TRBJ1-1; possibly TRBD1 for D (6 bases). This CDR3 spans 14 amino acids. The germline CDR1 and CDR2 sequences are DFQATT and SNEGSKA (reference sequence). V dropped 0 bases and J dropped 4 bases, with 12 bases sitting between them. CDR3 amino acids: CSARDPRGGTEAFF. The CDR3 DNA follows: TGCAGTGCTAGAGATCCCAGGGGTGGCACTGAAGCTTTCTTT.